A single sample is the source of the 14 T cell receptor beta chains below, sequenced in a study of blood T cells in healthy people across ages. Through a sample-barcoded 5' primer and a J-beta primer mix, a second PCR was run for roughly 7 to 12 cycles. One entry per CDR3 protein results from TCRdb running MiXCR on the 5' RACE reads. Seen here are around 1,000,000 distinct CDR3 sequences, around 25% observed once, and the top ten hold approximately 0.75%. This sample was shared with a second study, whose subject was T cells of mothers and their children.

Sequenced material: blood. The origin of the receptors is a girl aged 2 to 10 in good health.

The CDR3 protein is CASGTRSADTQYF. CDR3 DNA sequence: TGTGCCAGCGGGACTAGATCAGCGGATACGCAGTATTTT. This sequence joins TRBV6-6 and TRBJ2-3; 8 positions agree with TRBD2. Germline V lookup: CDR1 MNHNY, CDR2 SVGAGI (reference sequence). The length of the CDR3 is 13 residues. After removal of 8 bases from V and 6 bases from J, the junction contained 7 bases not matched to a gene.

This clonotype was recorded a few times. In DNA form, the CDR3 reads TGTGCCAGCAGTTACTCGGTAGGGGCCCCCTACAATGAGCAGTTCTTC. It is translated as CASSYSVGAPYNEQFF. The rearrangement links TRBV6-5 to TRBJ2-1; the D gene is possibly TRBD1 (5 bases). The ends were cut back, 0 bases at V and 2 bases at J, with 11 bases in the middle. Germline V CDR1 and CDR2: MNHEY, SVGAGI. CDR3 size: 16 residues.

The CDR3 nucleotides are TGTGCCAGCAGCTTACCCCTACGCTCCTACAATGAGCAGTTCTTC. Translated: CASSLPLRSYNEQFF. This sequence joins TRBV7-9 and TRBJ2-1; D remains ambiguous. The V gene lost 2 bases and the J gene lost 0 bases, with 8 bases spanning the gap. CDR3 length equals 15 residues. Germline V gene sequence: CDR1 SEHNR, CDR2 FQNEAQ (reference sequence).

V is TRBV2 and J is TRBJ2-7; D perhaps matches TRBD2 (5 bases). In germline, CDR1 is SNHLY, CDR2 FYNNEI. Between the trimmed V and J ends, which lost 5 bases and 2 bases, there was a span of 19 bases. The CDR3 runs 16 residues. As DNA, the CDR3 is TGTGCCAGCAGTCCCGGGGTTAGCCCGGAGACCTACGAGCAGTACTTC. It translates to CASSPGVSPETYEQYF.

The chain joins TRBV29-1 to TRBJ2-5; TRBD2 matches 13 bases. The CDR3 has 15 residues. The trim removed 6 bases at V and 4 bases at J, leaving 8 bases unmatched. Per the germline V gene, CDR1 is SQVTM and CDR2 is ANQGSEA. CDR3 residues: CSVGTSGTYGETQYF. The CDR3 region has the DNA TGCAGCGTCGGGACTAGCGGGACCTACGGAGAGACCCAGTACTTC.

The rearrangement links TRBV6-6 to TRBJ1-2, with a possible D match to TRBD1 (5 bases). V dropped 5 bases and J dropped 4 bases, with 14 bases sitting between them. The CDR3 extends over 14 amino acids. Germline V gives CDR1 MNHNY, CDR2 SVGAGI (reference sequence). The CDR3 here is CASSGGTEGYGYTF. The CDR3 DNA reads TGTGCCAGCAGTGGCGGGACGGAAGGCTATGGCTACACCTTC.

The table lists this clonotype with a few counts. CDR3 coding DNA: TGTGCCAGCAGCTTAGCCACCTCCCGGACTGAAGCTTTCTTT. It yields the protein CASSLATSRTEAFF. The chain is built from TRBV7-2 and TRBJ1-1; D remains ambiguous. Per germline, CDR1 SGHTA and CDR2 FQGNSA. The CDR3 is 14 amino acids. The germline V and J ends were trimmed by 0 bases and 5 bases, with 10 bases remaining between them.

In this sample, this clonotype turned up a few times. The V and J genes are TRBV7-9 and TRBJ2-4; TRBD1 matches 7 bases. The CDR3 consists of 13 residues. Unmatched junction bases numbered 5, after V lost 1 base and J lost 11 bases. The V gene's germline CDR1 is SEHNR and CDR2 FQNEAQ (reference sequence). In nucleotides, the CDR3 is TGTGCCAGCAGCTTAGTCGCGACAGGGTTTCAGTACTTC. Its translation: CASSLVATGFQYF.

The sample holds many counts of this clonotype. The CDR3 protein is CASSDTGSGVLYEQYF. The CDR3 nucleotides read TGTGCCAGCAGCGATACTGGGAGCGGGGTCCTCTACGAGCAGTACTTC. The chain employs TRBV12-3 or TRBV12-4 and TRBJ2-7; 7 bases fit TRBD2. CDR3 length equals 16 residues. V was clipped by 6 bases and J by 3 bases; unmatched bases: 14.

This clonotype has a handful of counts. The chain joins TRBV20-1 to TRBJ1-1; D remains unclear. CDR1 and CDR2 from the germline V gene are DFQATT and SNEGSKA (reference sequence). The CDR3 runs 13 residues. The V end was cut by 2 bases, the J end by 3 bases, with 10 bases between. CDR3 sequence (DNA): TGCAGTGCTAGAAAACAGCCCGACACTGAAGCTTTCTTT. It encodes CSARKQPDTEAFF.

The CDR3 here is CASSLWSTSVNTGELFF. In DNA, the CDR3 is TGTGCCAGCAGCTTATGGTCGACCAGCGTCAATACCGGGGAGCTGTTTTTT. The V call is TRBV7-2, the J call TRBJ2-2; D is unresolved. Trimming left V 2 bases short and J 5 bases short, with 18 bases between. The CDR3 is 17 amino acids. Germline lookup yields CDR1 SGHTA and CDR2 FQGNSA.

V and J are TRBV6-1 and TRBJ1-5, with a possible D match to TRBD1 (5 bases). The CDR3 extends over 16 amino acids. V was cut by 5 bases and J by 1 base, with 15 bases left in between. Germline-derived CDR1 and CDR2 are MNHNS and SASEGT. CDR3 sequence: CASSPQGTQSNQPQHF. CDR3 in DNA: TGTGCCAGCAGTCCGCAGGGTACCCAAAGCAATCAGCCCCAGCATTTT.

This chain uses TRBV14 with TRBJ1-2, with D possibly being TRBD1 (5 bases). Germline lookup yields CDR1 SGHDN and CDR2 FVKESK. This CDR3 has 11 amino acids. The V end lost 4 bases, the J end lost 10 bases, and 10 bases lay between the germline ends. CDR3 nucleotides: TGTGCCAGCAGCCTTCAGGGCGCCTACACCTTC. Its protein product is CASSLQGAYTF.

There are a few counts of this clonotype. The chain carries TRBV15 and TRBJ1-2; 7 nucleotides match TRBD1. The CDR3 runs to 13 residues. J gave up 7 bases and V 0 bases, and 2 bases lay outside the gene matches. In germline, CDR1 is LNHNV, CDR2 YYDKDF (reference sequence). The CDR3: CATSREGQSGYTF. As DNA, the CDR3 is TGTGCCACCAGCAGAGAGGGACAGTCTGGCTACACCTTC.